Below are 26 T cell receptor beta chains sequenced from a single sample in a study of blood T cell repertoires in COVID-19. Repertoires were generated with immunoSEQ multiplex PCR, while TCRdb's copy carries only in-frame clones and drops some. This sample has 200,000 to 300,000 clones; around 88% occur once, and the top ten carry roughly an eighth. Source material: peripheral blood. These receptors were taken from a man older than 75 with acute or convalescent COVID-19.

The CDR3 region is CASSLAGDSYNEQFF. Written as DNA, the CDR3 is TGTGCCAGCAGCTTAGCGGGAGACTCCTACAATGAGCAGTTCTTC. The V call is TRBV7-3, the J call TRBJ2-1, with 7 bases aligning to TRBD2. The CDR3 spans 15 residues. Germline V CDR1 and CDR2: SGHTA, FQGTGA. The V gene end was trimmed by 2 bases and the J gene end by 0 bases; junction bases not matched to a gene: 1.

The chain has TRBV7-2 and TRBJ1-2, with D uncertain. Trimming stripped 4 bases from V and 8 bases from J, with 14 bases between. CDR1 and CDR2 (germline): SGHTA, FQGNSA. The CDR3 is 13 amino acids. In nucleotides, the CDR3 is TGTGCCAGCAGCTCCGTCGGACGAGGGGGCTACACCTTC. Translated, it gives CASSSVGRGGYTF.

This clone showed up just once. CDR3 coding DNA: TGTGCCATCAGTCCCCAGGGGAACTATGGCTACACCTTC. The encoded protein is CAISPQGNYGYTF. The chain joins TRBV10-3 to TRBJ1-2; D may be TRBD1 (6 bases). V gave up 5 bases and J gave up 2 bases, with 9 bases separating them. From germline, CDR1 is ENHRY and CDR2 SYGVKD. The CDR3 extends over 13 amino acids.

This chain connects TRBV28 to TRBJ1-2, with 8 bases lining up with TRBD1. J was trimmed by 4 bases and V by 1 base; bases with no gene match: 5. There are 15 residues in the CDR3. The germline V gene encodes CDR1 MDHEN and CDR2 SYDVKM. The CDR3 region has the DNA TGTGCCAGCAGTTTATTGTACAGGGGGATCTATGGCTACACCTTC. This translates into CASSLLYRGIYGYTF.

CDR3 sequence reads: CATEGGNAGEHQPQHF. As DNA, the CDR3 is TGTGCCACAGAGGGTGGGAACGCAGGGGAGCATCAGCCCCAGCATTTT. The chain has TRBV10-3 and TRBJ1-5; possibly TRBD1 for D (6 bases). CDR3 length equals 16 residues. Per the germline V gene, CDR1 is ENHRY and CDR2 is SYGVKD. Trimming took 10 bases from V and 5 from J, leaving 24 bases between them.

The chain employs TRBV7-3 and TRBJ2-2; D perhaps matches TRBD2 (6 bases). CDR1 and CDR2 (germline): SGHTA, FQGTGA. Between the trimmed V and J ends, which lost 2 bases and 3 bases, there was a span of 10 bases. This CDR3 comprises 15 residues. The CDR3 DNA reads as TGTGCCAGCAGCTTACAGCCTAGCGACACCGGGGAGCTGTTTTTT. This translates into CASSLQPSDTGELFF.

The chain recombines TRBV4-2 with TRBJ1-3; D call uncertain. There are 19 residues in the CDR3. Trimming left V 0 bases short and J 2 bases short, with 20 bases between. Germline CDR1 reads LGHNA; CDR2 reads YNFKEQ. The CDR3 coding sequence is TGTGCCAGCAGCCAAGAGCTAAGAGGCGGGCGGGGTCCTGGAAACACCATATATTTT. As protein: CASSQELRGGRGPGNTIYF.

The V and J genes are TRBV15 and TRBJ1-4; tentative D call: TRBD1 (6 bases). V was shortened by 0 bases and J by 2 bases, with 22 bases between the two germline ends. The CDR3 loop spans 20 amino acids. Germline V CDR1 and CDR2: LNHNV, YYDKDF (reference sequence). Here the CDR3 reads CATSRDNGGRLHSTNEKLFF. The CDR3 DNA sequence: TGTGCCACCAGCAGAGATAACGGGGGGCGCTTGCATTCTACTAATGAAAAACTGTTTTTT.

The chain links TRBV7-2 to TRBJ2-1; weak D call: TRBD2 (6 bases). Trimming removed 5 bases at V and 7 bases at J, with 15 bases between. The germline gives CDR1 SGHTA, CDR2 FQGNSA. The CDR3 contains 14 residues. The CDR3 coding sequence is TGTGCCAGCAGCCCGGCGTTTGGGGGGAATGAGCAGTTCTTC. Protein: CASSPAFGGNEQFF. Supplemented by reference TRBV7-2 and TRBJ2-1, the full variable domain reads GAGVSQSPSNKVTEKGKDVELRCDPISGHTALYWYRQSLGQGLEFLIYFQGNSAPDKSGLPSDRFSAERTGGSVSTLTIQRTQQEDSAVYLCASSPAFGGNEQFFGPGTRLTVL.

DNA of the CDR3: TGTGCCAGCAGCTCGGACAGGAGGGGCGAGCAGTACTTC. This translates into CASSSDRRGEQYF. The chain uses TRBV5-6 and TRBJ2-7; D perhaps matches TRBD1 (7 bases). The V end lost 3 bases, the J end lost 6 bases, and 13 bases lay between the germline ends. The CDR3 is made up of 13 amino acids. Germline-derived CDR1 and CDR2 are SGHDT and YYEEEE.

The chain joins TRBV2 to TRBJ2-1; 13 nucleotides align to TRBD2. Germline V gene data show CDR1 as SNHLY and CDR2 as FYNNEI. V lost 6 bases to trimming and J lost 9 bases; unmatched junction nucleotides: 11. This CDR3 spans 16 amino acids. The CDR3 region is CASRTGLAGEGGEQFF. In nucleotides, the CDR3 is TGTGCCAGCAGAACCGGACTAGCGGGAGAAGGAGGTGAGCAGTTCTTC.

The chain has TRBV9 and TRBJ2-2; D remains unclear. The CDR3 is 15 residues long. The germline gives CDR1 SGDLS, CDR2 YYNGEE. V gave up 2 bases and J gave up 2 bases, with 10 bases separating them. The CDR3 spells CASSVRVSNTGELFF. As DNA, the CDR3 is TGTGCCAGCAGCGTTCGGGTCTCTAACACCGGGGAGCTGTTTTTT. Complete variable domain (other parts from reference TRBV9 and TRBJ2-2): DSGVTQTPKHLITATGQRVTLRCSPRSGDLSVYWYQQSLDQGLQFLIQYYNGEERAKGNILERFSAQQFPDLHSELNLSSLELGDSALYFCASSVRVSNTGELFFGEGSRLTVL.

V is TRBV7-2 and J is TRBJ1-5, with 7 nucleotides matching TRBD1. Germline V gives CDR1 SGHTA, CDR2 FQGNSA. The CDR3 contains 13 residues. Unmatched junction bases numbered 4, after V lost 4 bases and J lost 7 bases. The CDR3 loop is CASSYDRDQPQHF. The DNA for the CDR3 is TGTGCCAGCAGCTACGACAGGGACCAGCCCCAGCATTTT.

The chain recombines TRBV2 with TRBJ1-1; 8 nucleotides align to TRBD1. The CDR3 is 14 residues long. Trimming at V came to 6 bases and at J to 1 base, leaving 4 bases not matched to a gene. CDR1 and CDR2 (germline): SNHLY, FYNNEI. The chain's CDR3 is CASRGQVSNTEAFF. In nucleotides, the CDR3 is TGTGCCAGCAGGGGACAGGTTTCGAACACTGAAGCTTTCTTT.

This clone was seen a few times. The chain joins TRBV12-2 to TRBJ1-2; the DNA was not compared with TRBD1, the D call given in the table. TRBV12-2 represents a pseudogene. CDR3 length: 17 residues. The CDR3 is CASRLGLDSELDYGYTF. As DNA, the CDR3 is TGTGCAAGTCGCTTAGGGTTGGACAGCGAGTTGGACTATGGCTACACCTTC.

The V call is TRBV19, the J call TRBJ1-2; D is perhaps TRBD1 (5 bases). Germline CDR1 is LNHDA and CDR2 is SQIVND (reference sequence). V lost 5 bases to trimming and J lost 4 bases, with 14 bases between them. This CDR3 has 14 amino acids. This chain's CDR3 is CASSATVQIYGYTF. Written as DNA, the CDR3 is TGTGCCAGTAGTGCGACAGTACAGATCTATGGCTACACCTTC. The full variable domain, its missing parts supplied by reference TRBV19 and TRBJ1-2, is DGGITQSPKYLFRKEGQNVTLSCEQNLNHDAMYWYRQDPGQGLRLIYYSQIVNDFQKGDIAEGYSVSREKKESFPLTVTSAQKNPTAFYLCASSATVQIYGYTFGSGTRLTVV.

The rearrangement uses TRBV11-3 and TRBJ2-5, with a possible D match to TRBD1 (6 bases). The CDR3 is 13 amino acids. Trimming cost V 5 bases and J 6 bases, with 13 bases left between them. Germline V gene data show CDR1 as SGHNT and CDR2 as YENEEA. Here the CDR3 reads CASSPRQEKTQYF. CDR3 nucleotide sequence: TGTGCCAGCAGCCCTCGACAGGAAAAGACCCAGTACTTC.

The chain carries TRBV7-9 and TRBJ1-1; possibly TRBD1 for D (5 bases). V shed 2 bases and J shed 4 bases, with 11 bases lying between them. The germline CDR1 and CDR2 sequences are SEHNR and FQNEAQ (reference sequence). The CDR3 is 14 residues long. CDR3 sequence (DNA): TGTGCCAGCAGCTTAATCGGGGGGAGCACTGAAGCTTTCTTT. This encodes CASSLIGGSTEAFF.

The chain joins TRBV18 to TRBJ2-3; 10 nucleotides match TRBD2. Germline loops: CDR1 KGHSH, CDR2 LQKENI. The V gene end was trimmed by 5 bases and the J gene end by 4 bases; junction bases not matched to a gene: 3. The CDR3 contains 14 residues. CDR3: CASSASGRADTQYF. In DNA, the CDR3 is TGTGCCAGCTCAGCGAGCGGGAGGGCAGATACGCAGTATTTT.

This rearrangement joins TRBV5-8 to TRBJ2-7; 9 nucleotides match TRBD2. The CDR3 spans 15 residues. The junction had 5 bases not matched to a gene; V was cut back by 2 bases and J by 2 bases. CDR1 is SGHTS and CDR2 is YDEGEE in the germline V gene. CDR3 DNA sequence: TGTGCCAGCAGCTTCGGTCTAGCGGGAACCTACGAGCAGTACTTC. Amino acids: CASSFGLAGTYEQYF.

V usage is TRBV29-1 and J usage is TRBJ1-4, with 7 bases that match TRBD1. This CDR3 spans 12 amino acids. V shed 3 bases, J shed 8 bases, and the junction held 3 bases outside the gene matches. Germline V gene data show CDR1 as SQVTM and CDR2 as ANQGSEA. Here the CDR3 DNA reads TGCAGCGTTGACCAGGGGGGCGAAAAACTGTTTTTT. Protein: CSVDQGGEKLFF.

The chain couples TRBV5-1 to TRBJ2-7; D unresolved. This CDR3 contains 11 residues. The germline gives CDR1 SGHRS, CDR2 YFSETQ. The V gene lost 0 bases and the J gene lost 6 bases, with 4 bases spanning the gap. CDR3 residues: CASSLDREQYF. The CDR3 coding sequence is TGCGCCAGCAGCTTGGATCGCGAGCAGTACTTC. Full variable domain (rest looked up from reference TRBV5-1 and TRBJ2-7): KAGVTQTPRYLIKTRGQQVTLSCSPISGHRSVSWYQQTPGQGLQFLFEYFSETQRNKGNFPGRFSGRQFSNSRSEMNVSTLELGDSALYLCASSLDREQYFGPGTRLTVT.

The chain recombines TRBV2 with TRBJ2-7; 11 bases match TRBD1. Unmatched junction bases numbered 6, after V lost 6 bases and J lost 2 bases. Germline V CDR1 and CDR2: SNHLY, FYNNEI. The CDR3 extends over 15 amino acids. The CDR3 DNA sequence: TGTGCCAGCAGCCACGGACAGGGGGCTCCCTACGAGCAGTACTTC. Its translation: CASSHGQGAPYEQYF.

The CDR3 loop is CASPTDSGNTIYF. Written as DNA, the CDR3 is TGTGCCAGCCCAACAGACTCTGGAAACACCATATATTTT. V is TRBV12-3 or TRBV12-4 and J is TRBJ1-3; no clear D gene. The V and J ends lost 8 bases and 0 bases respectively, with 8 bases between them. The CDR3 loop spans 13 amino acids.

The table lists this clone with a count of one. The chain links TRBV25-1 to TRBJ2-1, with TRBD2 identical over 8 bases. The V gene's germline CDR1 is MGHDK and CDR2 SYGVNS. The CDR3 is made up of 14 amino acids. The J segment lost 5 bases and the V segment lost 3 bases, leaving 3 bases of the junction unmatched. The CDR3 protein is CASSEWREDNEQFF. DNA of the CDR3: TGTGCCAGCAGTGAGTGGCGGGAGGACAATGAGCAGTTCTTC. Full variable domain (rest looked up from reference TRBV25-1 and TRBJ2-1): EADIYQTPRYLVIGTGKKITLECSQTMGHDKMYWYQQDPGMELHLIHYSYGVNSTEKGDLSSESTVSRIRTEHFPLTLESARPSHTSQYLCASSEWREDNEQFFGPGTRLTVL.

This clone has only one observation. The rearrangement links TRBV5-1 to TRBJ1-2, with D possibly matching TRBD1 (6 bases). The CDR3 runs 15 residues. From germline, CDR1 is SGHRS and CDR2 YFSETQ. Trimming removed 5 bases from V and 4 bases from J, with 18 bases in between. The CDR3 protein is CASSPGQTRGYGYTF. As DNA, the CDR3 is TGCGCCAGCAGTCCCGGACAGACCAGGGGCTATGGCTACACCTTC.